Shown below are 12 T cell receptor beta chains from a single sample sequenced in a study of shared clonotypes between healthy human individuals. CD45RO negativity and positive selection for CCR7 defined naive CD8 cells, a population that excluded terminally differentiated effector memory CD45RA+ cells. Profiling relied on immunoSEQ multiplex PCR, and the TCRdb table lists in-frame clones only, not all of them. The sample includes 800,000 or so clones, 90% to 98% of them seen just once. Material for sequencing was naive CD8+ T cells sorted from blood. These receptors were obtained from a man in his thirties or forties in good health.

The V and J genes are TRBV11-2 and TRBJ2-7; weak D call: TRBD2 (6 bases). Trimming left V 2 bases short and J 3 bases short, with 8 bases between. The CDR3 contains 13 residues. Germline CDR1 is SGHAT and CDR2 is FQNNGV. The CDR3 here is CASSLPGVYEQYF. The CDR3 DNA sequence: TGTGCCAGCAGCTTACCGGGAGTCTACGAGCAGTACTTC. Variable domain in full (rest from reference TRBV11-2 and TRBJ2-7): EAGVAQSPRYKIIEKRQSVAFWCNPISGHATLYWYQQILGQGPKLLIQFQNNGVVDDSQLPKDRFSAERLKGVDSTLKIQPAKLEDSAVYLCASSLPGVYEQYFGPGTRLTVT.

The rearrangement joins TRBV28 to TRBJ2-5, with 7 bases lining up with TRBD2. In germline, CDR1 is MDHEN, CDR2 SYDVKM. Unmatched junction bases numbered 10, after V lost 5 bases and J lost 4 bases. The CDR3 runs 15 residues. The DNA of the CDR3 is TGTGCCAGCAGTGGGGAGGGTGGGGACGCAGAGACCCAGTACTTC. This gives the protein CASSGEGGDAETQYF.

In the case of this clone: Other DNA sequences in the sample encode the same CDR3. As DNA, the CDR3 is TGCAGTGCTAGATGGGGAGATACGCAGTATTTT. Translating it yields CSARWGDTQYF. The chain is built from TRBV20-1 and TRBJ2-3; no clear D gene. This CDR3 is built from 11 residues. Germline loops: CDR1 DFQATT, CDR2 SNEGSKA (reference sequence). V lost 2 bases and J lost 5, with 5 bases in between.

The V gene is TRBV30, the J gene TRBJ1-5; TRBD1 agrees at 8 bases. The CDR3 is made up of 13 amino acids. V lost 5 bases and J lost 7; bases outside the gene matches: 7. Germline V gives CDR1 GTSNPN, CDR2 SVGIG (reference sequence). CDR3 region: CAWDSGGSQPQHF. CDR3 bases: TGTGCCTGGGATTCAGGGGGCAGCCAGCCCCAGCATTTT.

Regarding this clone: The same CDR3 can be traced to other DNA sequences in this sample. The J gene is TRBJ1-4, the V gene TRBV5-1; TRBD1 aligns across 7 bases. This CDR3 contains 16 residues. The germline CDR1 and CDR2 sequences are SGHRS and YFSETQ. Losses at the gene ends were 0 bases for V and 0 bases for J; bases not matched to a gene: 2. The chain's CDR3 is CASSLGQGATNEKLFF. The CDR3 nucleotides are TGCGCCAGCAGCTTGGGGCAGGGGGCAACTAATGAAAAACTGTTTTTT. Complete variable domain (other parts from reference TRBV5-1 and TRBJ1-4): KAGVTQTPRYLIKTRGQQVTLSCSPISGHRSVSWYQQTPGQGLQFLFEYFSETQRNKGNFPGRFSGRQFSNSRSEMNVSTLELGDSALYLCASSLGQGATNEKLFFGSGTQLSVL.

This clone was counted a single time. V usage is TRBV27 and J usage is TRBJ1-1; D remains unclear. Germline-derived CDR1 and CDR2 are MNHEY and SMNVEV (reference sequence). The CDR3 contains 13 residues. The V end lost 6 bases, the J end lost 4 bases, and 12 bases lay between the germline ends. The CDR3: CASSPGSTTEAFF. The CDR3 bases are TGTGCCAGCAGCCCCGGGTCCACCACTGAAGCTTTCTTT.

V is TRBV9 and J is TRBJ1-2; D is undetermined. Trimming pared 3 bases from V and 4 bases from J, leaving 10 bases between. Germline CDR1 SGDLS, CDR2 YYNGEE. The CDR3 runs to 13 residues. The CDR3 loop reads CASSAQDLYGYTF. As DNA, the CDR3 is TGTGCCAGCAGCGCCCAAGATCTCTATGGCTACACCTTC.

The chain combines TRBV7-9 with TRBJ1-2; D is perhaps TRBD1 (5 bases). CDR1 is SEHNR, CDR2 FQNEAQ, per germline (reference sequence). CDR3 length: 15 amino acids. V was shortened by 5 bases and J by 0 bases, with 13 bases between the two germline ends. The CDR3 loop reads CASSNRDATNYGYTF. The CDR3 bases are TGTGCCAGCAGCAACCGGGACGCTACTAACTATGGCTACACCTTC.

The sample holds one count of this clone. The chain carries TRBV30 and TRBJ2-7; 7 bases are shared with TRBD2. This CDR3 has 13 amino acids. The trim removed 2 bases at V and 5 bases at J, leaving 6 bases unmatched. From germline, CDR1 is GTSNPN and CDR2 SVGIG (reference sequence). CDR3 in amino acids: CAWSQGGRHEQYF. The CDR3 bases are TGTGCCTGGAGTCAGGGAGGGAGGCACGAGCAGTACTTC.

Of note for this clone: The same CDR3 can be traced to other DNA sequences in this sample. The CDR3 region is CASSYRSSYEQYF. The CDR3 coding sequence is TGCGCCAGCTCCTATAGGAGCTCCTACGAGCAGTACTTC. V usage is TRBV5-1 and J usage is TRBJ2-7; D is ambiguous. Germline-derived CDR1 and CDR2 are SGHRS and YFSETQ. Between the trimmed V and J ends, which lost 7 bases and 0 bases, there was a span of 11 bases. The CDR3 totals 13 residues.

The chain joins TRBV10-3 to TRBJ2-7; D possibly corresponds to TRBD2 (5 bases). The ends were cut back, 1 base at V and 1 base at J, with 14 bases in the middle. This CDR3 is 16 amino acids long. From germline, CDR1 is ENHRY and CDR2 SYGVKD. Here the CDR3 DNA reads TGTGCCATCAGTGAGTTGACACGGACTGCATCCTACGAGCAGTACTTC. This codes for CAISELTRTASYEQYF.

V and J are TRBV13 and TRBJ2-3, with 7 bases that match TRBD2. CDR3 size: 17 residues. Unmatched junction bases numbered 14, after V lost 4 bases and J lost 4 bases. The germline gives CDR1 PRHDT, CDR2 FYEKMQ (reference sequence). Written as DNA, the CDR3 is TGTGCCAGCAGCTCCACCACTCTAGCGGAGATCTCAGATACGCAGTATTTT. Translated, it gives CASSSTTLAEISDTQYF.